These 22 T cell receptor beta chains share one sample of origin, sequenced in a study of T-cell memory formation after mild COVID-19. TCRdb reprocessed the 5' RACE reads via MiXCR and lists one record per CDR3 protein. Of around 510,000 distinct CDR3 sequences in the sample, roughly 22% are singletons; the top ten hold approximately 8.4%. Sequences were obtained from PBMCs or a T cell subset sorted from them (not recorded which). These receptors all come from an adult woman who had mild COVID-19 (a few samples of this study predate the infection). Cell type and time point are not known.

The V call is TRBV7-2, the J call TRBJ1-2, with no clear D. Between the trimmed V and J ends, which lost 5 bases and 6 bases, there was a span of 19 bases. Germline V lookup: CDR1 SGHTA, CDR2 FQGNSA. CDR3 length: 15 residues. CDR3 DNA: TGTGCCAGCAGCGCGTACTTACACGAGGCAGATGGCTACACCTTC. Encoded protein: CASSAYLHEADGYTF.

This rearrangement joins TRBV18 to TRBJ2-7, with TRBD2 identical over 7 bases. Germline V gene lookup returns CDR1 KGHSH and CDR2 LQKENI. Trimming cost V 3 bases and J 3 bases; bases outside gene matches: 5. This CDR3 comprises 14 residues. The CDR3 sequence: CASSPFGGSYEQYF. In nucleotides, the CDR3 is TGTGCCAGCTCACCGTTCGGGGGGAGCTACGAGCAGTACTTC.

This clonotype appeared a few times. The chain is built from TRBV24-1 and TRBJ2-3; D may be TRBD1 (6 bases). Trimming took 4 bases from V and 0 from J, leaving 13 bases between them. The CDR3 consists of 16 residues. The germline CDR1 and CDR2 sequences are KGHDR and SFDVKD. The CDR3 DNA sequence: TGTGCCACCAGTGACCAGGGGACCCCTAGCACAGATACGCAGTATTTT. Translated, it gives CATSDQGTPSTDTQYF.

The chain recombines TRBV20-1 with TRBJ2-3; 10 bases are a match to TRBD2. Germline values: CDR1 DFQATT, CDR2 SNEGSKA (reference sequence). J gave up 2 bases and V 1 base, and 9 bases lay outside the gene matches. The CDR3 has 17 amino acids. The CDR3 region has the DNA TGCAGTGCTAGAGTTTTTGAGCGGGAGGGCCTCACAGATACGCAGTATTTT. Translation gives CSARVFEREGLTDTQYF.

This clonotype turned up a few times. This CDR3 is CASSRQDGYTF. CDR3 nucleotides: TGTGCCAGCAGCCGACAGGATGGCTACACCTTC. The chain has TRBV7-9 and TRBJ1-2, with D perhaps matching TRBD1 (6 bases). CDR1 is SEHNR, CDR2 FQNEAQ, per germline (reference sequence). The CDR3 runs 11 residues. The ends were cut back, 5 bases at V and 6 bases at J, with 7 bases in the middle.

In its sample, this clonotype was seen many times. This sequence joins TRBV19 and TRBJ2-7; D is ambiguous. V was pared by 9 bases and J by 3 bases, with 9 bases between. CDR3 length: 11 residues. Germline assignment: CDR1 LNHDA and CDR2 SQIVND (reference sequence). CDR3 in amino acids: CASSTLYEQYF. The CDR3 DNA reads as TGTGCCAGCAGCACTCTCTACGAGCAGTACTTC. The complete variable domain, with remaining parts taken from reference TRBV19 and TRBJ2-7, reads DGGITQSPKYLFRKEGQNVTLSCEQNLNHDAMYWYRQDPGQGLRLIYYSQIVNDFQKGDIAEGYSVSREKKESFPLTVTSAQKNPTAFYLCASSTLYEQYFGPGTRLTVT.

This clonotype was seen repeatedly, ten times or more. The chain links TRBV20-1 to TRBJ2-3; no reliable D call. Germline V CDR1 and CDR2: DFQATT, SNEGSKA (reference sequence). With 3 bases removed from V and 2 bases from J, the gap between germline ends came to 15 bases. This CDR3 comprises 15 residues. CDR3: CSARDQSLPTDTQYF. The CDR3 bases are TGCAGTGCTAGGGACCAGTCGTTACCCACAGATACGCAGTATTTT.

In its sample, this clonotype was seen a few times. The chain's CDR3 is CASSSGAGGPGDEQFF. The CDR3 coding sequence is TGTGCCAGCAGCTCGGGAGCGGGGGGCCCGGGCGATGAGCAGTTCTTC. J is TRBJ2-1 and V is TRBV7-3, with 9 bases aligning to TRBD2. Germline-derived CDR1 and CDR2 are SGHTA and FQGTGA. The CDR3 consists of 16 residues. Trimming removed 4 bases from V and 8 bases from J; junction bases left unmatched: 12.

This clonotype has more than one count but fewer than ten. The rearrangement uses TRBV5-5 and TRBJ1-2, with a tentative D call TRBD1 (6 bases). The germline V gene has CDR1 SGHKS and CDR2 YYEKEE (reference sequence). Trimming shortened V by 4 bases and J by 0 bases, and 13 bases separated the two germline ends. There are 15 residues in the CDR3. Here the CDR3 DNA reads TGTGCCAGCAGCCCCCGGGACAACACTAACTATGGCTACACCTTC. Translating gives CASSPRDNTNYGYTF. Full variable domain (missing parts from reference TRBV5-5 and TRBJ1-2): DAGVTQSPTHLIKTRGQQVTLRCSPISGHKSVSWYQQVLGQGPQFIFQYYEKEERGRGNFPDRFSARQFPNYSSELNVNALLLGDSALYLCASSPRDNTNYGYTFGSGTRLTVV.

In this sample, this clonotype turned up a few times. The CDR3 DNA sequence: TGTGCCAGCAGCCCCTCCCCCAGTTTATCGAACCTGAACACTGAAGCTTTCTTT. Protein product: CASSPSPSLSNLNTEAFF. The chain links TRBV6-2 or TRBV6-3 to TRBJ1-1; D gene unclear. The CDR3 runs 18 residues. Germline V gives CDR1 MNHEY, CDR2 SVGEGT. Trimming took off 6 bases at V and 0 bases at J, with 23 bases between the two ends.

This clonotype was seen a handful of times. V and J are TRBV4-1 and TRBJ2-2; TRBD1 or TRBD2 may be the D gene (5 bases each). The CDR3 is 16 residues long. V was trimmed by 3 bases and J by 5 bases, leaving 16 bases between them. Germline V gene lookup returns CDR1 MGHRA and CDR2 YSYEKL. As DNA, the CDR3 is TGCGCCAGCAGCCACGAGACCGGGACCCGTACCGGGGAGCTGTTTTTT. Its translation is CASSHETGTRTGELFF.

The chain carries TRBV11-1 and TRBJ1-1, with D uncertain. The CDR3 is 14 residues long. Germline V lookup: CDR1 SGHAT, CDR2 FQDESV (reference sequence). The germline V and J ends were trimmed by 2 bases and 4 bases, with 11 bases remaining between them. DNA for the CDR3: TGTGCCAGCAGCTTATCCTGGGGTTTCACTGAAGCTTTCTTT. It yields the protein CASSLSWGFTEAFF.

The chain is built from TRBV6-6 and TRBJ1-2, with no clear D. Germline V gene data show CDR1 as MNHNY and CDR2 as SVGAGI (reference sequence). The ends were cut back, 5 bases at V and 6 bases at J, with 13 bases in the middle. The CDR3 loop spans 13 amino acids. CDR3 protein: CASSREDGDGYTF. DNA for the CDR3: TGTGCCAGCAGTCGAGAGGACGGAGATGGCTACACCTTC.

The table lists this clonotype with a few counts. CDR3 region: CASRSSSTTEAFF. Here the CDR3 DNA reads TGTGCCAGCAGATCCTCGAGCACGACTGAAGCTTTCTTT. The chain combines TRBV11-3 with TRBJ1-1; the D is unclear. Trimming stripped 6 bases from V and 5 bases from J, with 13 bases between. The CDR3 runs 13 residues. The germline V gene encodes CDR1 SGHNT and CDR2 YENEEA.

This chain uses TRBV6-1 with TRBJ1-5, with D perhaps TRBD1 (5 bases). The V gene lost 5 bases and the J gene lost 0 bases, with 14 bases spanning the gap. Germline V gene sequence: CDR1 MNHNS, CDR2 SASEGT. The CDR3 contains 16 residues. The CDR3 loop reads CASSSDSHYSNQPQHF. The CDR3 nucleotides are TGTGCCAGCAGTTCCGACAGCCACTATAGCAATCAGCCCCAGCATTTT.

Many counts were recorded for this clonotype. J is TRBJ2-5 and V is TRBV5-1, with a possible D match to TRBD2 (7 bases). The germline V and J ends were trimmed by 0 bases and 5 bases, with 11 bases remaining between them. This CDR3 comprises 14 residues. In germline, CDR1 is SGHRS, CDR2 YFSETQ. The CDR3 protein is CASSLGTAGETQYF. The CDR3 nucleotides are TGCGCCAGCAGCTTGGGGACAGCGGGGGAGACCCAGTACTTC. Full variable domain (missing parts from reference TRBV5-1 and TRBJ2-5): KAGVTQTPRYLIKTRGQQVTLSCSPISGHRSVSWYQQTPGQGLQFLFEYFSETQRNKGNFPGRFSGRQFSNSRSEMNVSTLELGDSALYLCASSLGTAGETQYFGPGTRLLVL.

The J gene is TRBJ1-6, the V gene TRBV5-6; D unresolved. The CDR3 is 14 amino acids. V was trimmed by 0 bases and J by 6 bases, leaving 7 bases between them. Germline V lookup: CDR1 SGHDT, CDR2 YYEEEE. The CDR3 nucleotides read TGTGCCAGCAGCTTGGGCCTGGGTAATTCACCCCTCCACTTT. This translates into CASSLGLGNSPLHF.

The rearrangement links TRBV18 to TRBJ1-1; TRBD1 is a possible D gene (6 bases). The V gene lost 1 base and the J gene lost 5 bases, with 11 bases spanning the gap. The CDR3 spans 14 residues. Germline CDR1 KGHSH, CDR2 LQKENI. CDR3 in DNA: TGTGCCAGCTCACCACAATGGGACAATACTGAAGCTTTCTTT. This codes for CASSPQWDNTEAFF.

This clonotype has only a few counts. The CDR3 sequence: CASSSRWARLAGGQETQYF. In DNA form, the CDR3 reads TGTGCCAGCAGCTCCCGTTGGGCCAGGCTAGCGGGGGGGCAAGAGACCCAGTACTTC. This chain joins TRBV7-3 and TRBJ2-5; 12 nucleotides match TRBD2. The CDR3 runs to 19 residues. Germline V lookup: CDR1 SGHTA, CDR2 FQGTGA. Trimming cost V 4 bases and J 2 bases; bases outside gene matches: 14.

A few counts support this clonotype. The chain is built from TRBV5-1 and TRBJ2-3; D gene uncertain. CDR3 length equals 15 residues. Germline lookup yields CDR1 SGHRS and CDR2 YFSETQ. The V gene lost 0 bases and the J gene lost 0 bases, with 8 bases spanning the gap. CDR3: CASSLVGVSTDTQYF. The CDR3 region has the DNA TGCGCCAGCAGCTTGGTTGGCGTCAGCACAGATACGCAGTATTTT.

Only a few counts were recorded for this clonotype. The J gene is TRBJ1-2, the V gene TRBV3-1; D is perhaps TRBD1 (6 bases). V gave up 2 bases and J gave up 2 bases, with 9 bases separating them. The CDR3 totals 14 residues. CDR1 is LGHDT and CDR2 is YNNKEL in the germline V gene (reference sequence). The CDR3 region has the DNA TGTGCCAGCAGCCAATACGACAGGAACTATGGCTACACCTTC. Translation gives CASSQYDRNYGYTF. Full variable domain (missing parts from reference TRBV3-1 and TRBJ1-2): DTAVSQTPKYLVTQMGNDKSIKCEQNLGHDTMYWYKQDSKKFLKIMFSYNNKELIINETVPNRFSPKSPDKAHLNLHINSLELGDSAVYFCASSQYDRNYGYTFGSGTRLTVV.

This clonotype occurred many times. J is TRBJ2-3 and V is TRBV29-1; perhaps D is TRBD1 or TRBD2 (5 bases each). The V end lost 7 bases, the J end lost 1 base, and 9 bases lay between the germline ends. This CDR3 spans 12 amino acids. CDR1 and CDR2 (germline): SQVTM, ANQGSEA. CDR3 amino acids: CSAGGGTDTQYF. The CDR3 DNA sequence: TGCAGCGCTGGGGGTGGCACAGATACGCAGTATTTT.